Listed here are 5 T cell receptor beta chains from one sample, sequenced in a study of OX40 agonist ivuxolimab in advanced cancers. Measured with immunoSEQ multiplex PCR; TCRdb has only the in-frame clones, and not every one. The sample comprises 62,000 or so clones, about 89% of which are singletons, and approximately 5% rests with the top ten. The sequencing used CD4+ or CD8+ T cells sorted from blood, collected in a trial of the OX40 agonist ivuxolimab. Receptors originate from an adult with an advanced solid tumor such as melanoma, head and neck, liver or kidney cancer.

The CDR3 protein is CASSLSGGIDTQYF. The CDR3 bases are TGTGCCAGCAGCTTATCAGGGGGCATAGATACGCAGTATTTT. V usage is TRBV5-4 and J usage is TRBJ2-3; 8 nucleotides match TRBD1. The CDR3 length is 14 residues. J lost 5 bases, V lost 2 bases, and 4 bases had no gene match. Germline V gene data show CDR1 as SGHNT and CDR2 as YYREEE (reference sequence). Full variable domain (missing parts from reference TRBV5-4 and TRBJ2-3): ETGVTQSPTHLIKTRGQQVTLRCSSQSGHNTVSWYQQALGQGPQFIFQYYREEENGRGNFPPRFSGLQFPNYSSELNVNALELDDSALYLCASSLSGGIDTQYFGPGTRLTVL.

This clone came up once. This chain joins TRBV25-1 and TRBJ2-6; D perhaps matches TRBD1 (5 bases). The germline V gene encodes CDR1 MGHDK and CDR2 SYGVNS. V shed 2 bases and J shed 13 bases, with 15 bases lying between them. This CDR3 comprises 14 residues. The CDR3 DNA reads as TGTGCCAGCAGTGAACAGGGCTCGAGCGAAGTCCTGACTTTC. Translating it yields CASSEQGSSEVLTF. Full variable domain (rest looked up from reference TRBV25-1 and TRBJ2-6): EADIYQTPRYLVIGTGKKITLECSQTMGHDKMYWYQQDPGMELHLIHYSYGVNSTEKGDLSSESTVSRIRTEHFPLTLESARPSHTSQYLCASSEQGSSEVLTFGAGSRLTVL.

CDR3 in amino acids: CAWNAGQGRGIQYF. As DNA, the CDR3 is TGTGCCTGGAATGCGGGACAGGGTAGGGGCATTCAGTACTTC. The chain uses TRBV30 and TRBJ2-4; 9 bases are shared with TRBD1. J was trimmed by 9 bases and V by 4 bases; bases with no gene match: 10. The length of the CDR3 is 14 residues. Germline values: CDR1 GTSNPN, CDR2 SVGIG (reference sequence).

The chain joins TRBV5-1 to TRBJ2-5; 12 nucleotides match TRBD1. With 5 bases clipped from V and 2 bases from J, the junction kept 10 bases outside the gene matches. The CDR3 is 17 amino acids. The germline V gene has CDR1 SGHRS and CDR2 YFSETQ. The CDR3 bases are TGCGCCAGCAGTTCGGGACAGGGGGCACTCCTACAAGAGACCCAGTACTTC. This sequence encodes CASSSGQGALLQETQYF.

This chain joins TRBV6-1 and TRBJ2-3; D gene uncertain. CDR3 length equals 8 residues. V lost 11 bases and J 4 bases, leaving 1 base between the germline ends. CDR1 MNHNS and CDR2 SASEGT come from the germline V gene. As DNA, the CDR3 is TGTGCCGCAGATACGCAGTATTTT. It translates to CAADTQYF.